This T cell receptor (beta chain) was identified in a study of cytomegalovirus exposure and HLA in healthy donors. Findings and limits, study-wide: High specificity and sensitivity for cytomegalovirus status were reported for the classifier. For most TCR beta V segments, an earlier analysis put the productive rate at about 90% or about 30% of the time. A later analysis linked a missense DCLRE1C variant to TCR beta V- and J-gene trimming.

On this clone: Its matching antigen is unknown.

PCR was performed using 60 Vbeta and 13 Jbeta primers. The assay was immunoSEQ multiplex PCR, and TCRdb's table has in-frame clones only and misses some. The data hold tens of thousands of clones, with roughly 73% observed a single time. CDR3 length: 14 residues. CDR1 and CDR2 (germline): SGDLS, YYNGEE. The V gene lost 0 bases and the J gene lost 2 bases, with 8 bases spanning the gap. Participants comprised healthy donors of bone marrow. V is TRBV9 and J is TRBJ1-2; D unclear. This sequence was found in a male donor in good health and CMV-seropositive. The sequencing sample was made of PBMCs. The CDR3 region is CASSVVPGNYGYTF. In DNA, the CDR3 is TGTGCCAGCAGCGTAGTGCCGGGGAACTATGGCTACACCTTC. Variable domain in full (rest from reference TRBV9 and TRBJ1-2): DSGVTQTPKHLITATGQRVTLRCSPRSGDLSVYWYQQSLDQGLQFLIQYYNGEERAKGNILERFSAQQFPDLHSELNLSSLELGDSALYFCASSVVPGNYGYTFGSGTRLTVV.